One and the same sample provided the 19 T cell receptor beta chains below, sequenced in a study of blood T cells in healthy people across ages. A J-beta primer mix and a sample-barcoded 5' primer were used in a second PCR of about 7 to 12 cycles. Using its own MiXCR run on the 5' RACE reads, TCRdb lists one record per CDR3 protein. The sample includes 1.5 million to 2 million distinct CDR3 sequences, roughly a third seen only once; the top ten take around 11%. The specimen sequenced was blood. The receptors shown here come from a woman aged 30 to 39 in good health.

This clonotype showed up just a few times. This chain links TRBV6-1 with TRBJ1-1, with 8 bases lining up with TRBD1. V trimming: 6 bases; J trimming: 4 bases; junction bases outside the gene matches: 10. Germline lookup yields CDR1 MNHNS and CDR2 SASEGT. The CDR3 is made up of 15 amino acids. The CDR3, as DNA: TGTGCCAGCAGCCTTCAGGGGGCTTTGGGCACTGAAGCTTTCTTT. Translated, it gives CASSLQGALGTEAFF.

The CDR3 region has the DNA TGCAGTGCTAGGACACTTCTCTACGAGCAGTACTTC. Residues: CSARTLLYEQYF. The chain uses TRBV20-1 and TRBJ2-7; D is undetermined. The ends were cut back, 3 bases at V and 3 bases at J, with 9 bases in the middle. Germline V CDR1 and CDR2: DFQATT, SNEGSKA (reference sequence). CDR3 length: 12 amino acids.

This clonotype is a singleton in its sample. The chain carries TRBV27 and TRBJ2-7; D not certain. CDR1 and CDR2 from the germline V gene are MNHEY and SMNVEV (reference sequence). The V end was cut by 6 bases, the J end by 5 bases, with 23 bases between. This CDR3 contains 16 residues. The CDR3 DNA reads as TGTGCCAGCAGCCGTAGCATTCCCTCTGGGTGCCACGAGCAGTACTTC. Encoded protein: CASSRSIPSGCHEQYF.

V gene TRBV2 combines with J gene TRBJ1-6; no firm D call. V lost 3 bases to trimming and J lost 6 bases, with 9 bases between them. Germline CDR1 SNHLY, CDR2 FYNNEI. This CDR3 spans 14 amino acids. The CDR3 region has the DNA TGTGCCAGCAGTGACCTCTTTCGTAATTCACCCCTCCACTTT. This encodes CASSDLFRNSPLHF.

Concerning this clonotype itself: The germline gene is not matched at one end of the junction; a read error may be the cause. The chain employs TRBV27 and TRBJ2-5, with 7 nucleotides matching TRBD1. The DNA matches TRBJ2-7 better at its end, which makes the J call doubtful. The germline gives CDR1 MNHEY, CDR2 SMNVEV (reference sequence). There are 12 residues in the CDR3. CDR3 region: CANSPGQNEQYF. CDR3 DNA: TGTGCCAACAGTCCGGGACAGAACGAGCAGTACTTC.

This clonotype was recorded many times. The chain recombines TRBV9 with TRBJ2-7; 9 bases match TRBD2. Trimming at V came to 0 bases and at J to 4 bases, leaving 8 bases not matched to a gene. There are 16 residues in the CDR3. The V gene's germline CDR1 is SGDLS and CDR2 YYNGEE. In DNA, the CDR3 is TGTGCCAGCAGCGTAGGACTAGCGGAAGGGGGGTACGAGCAGTACTTC. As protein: CASSVGLAEGGYEQYF.

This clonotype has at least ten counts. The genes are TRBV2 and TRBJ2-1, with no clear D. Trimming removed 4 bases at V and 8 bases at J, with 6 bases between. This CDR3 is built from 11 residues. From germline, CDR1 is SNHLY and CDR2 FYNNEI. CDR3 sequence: CASSGGDEQFF. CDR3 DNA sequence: TGTGCCAGCAGTGGCGGCGATGAGCAGTTCTTC.

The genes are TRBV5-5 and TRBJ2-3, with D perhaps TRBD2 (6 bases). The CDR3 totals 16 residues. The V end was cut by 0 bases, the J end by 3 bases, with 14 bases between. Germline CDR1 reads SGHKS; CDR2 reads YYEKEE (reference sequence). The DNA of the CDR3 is TGTGCCAGCAGCTTGGTGCGGGGCCTGAAGACAGATACGCAGTATTTT. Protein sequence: CASSLVRGLKTDTQYF. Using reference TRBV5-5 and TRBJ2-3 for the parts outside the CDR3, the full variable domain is DAGVTQSPTHLIKTRGQQVTLRCSPISGHKSVSWYQQVLGQGPQFIFQYYEKEERGRGNFPDRFSARQFPNYSSELNVNALLLGDSALYLCASSLVRGLKTDTQYFGPGTRLTVL.

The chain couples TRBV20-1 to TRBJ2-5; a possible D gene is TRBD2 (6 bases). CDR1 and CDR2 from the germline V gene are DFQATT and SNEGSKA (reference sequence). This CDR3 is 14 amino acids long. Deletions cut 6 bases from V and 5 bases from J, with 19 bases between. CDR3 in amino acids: CSATTGLLAETQYF. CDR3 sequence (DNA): TGCAGTGCGACCACGGGACTCTTAGCGGAGACCCAGTACTTC.

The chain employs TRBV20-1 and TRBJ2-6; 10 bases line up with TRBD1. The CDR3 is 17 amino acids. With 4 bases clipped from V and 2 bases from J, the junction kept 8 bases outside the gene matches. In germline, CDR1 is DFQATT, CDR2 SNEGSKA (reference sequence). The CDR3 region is CSATRDRGSPGANVLTF. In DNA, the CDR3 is TGCAGTGCTACCCGGGACAGGGGTTCCCCTGGGGCCAACGTCCTGACTTTC.

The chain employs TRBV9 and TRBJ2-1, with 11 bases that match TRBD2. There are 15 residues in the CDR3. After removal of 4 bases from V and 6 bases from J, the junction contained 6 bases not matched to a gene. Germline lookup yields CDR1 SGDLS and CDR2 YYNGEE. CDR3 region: CASSKLAGVGNEQFF. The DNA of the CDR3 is TGTGCCAGCAGCAAACTAGCGGGAGTTGGCAATGAGCAGTTCTTC.

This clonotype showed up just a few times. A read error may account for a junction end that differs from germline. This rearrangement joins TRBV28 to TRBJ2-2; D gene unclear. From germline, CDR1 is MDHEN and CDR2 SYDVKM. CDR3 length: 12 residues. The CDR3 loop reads CTSSSLTGELFF. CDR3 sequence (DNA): TGTACCAGCTCTAGTCTAACCGGGGAGCTGTTTTTT.

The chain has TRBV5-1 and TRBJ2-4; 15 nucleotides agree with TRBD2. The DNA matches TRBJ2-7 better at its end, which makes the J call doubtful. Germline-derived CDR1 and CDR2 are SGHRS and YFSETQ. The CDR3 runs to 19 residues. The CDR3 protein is CASAPGGIGTSGGSYEQYF. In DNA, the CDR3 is TGCGCCAGCGCGCCGGGAGGGATCGGGACTAGCGGGGGGAGCTACGAGCAGTACTTC.

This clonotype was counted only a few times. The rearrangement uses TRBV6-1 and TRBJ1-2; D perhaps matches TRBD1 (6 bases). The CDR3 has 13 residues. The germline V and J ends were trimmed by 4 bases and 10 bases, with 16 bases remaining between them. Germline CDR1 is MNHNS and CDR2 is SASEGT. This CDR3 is CASSADSLAFYTF. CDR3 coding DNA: TGTGCCAGCAGTGCGGACAGTTTGGCGTTCTACACCTTC.

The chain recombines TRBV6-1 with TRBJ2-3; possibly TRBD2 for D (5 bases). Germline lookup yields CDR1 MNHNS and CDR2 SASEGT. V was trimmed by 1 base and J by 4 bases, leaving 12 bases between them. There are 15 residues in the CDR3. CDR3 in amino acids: CASSEGWRVADTQYF. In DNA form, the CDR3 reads TGTGCCAGCAGTGAAGGGTGGCGGGTGGCAGATACGCAGTATTTT.

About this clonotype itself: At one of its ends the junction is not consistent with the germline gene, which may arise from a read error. The CDR3 is CASSSPLGGAAHNEQFF. DNA for the CDR3: TGTGCCAGTAGCTCCCCCCTCGGGGGAGCGGCGCACAATGAGCAGTTCTTC. This sequence joins TRBV7-9 and TRBJ2-1, with D perhaps matching TRBD2 (6 bases). Germline V gene lookup returns CDR1 SEHNR and CDR2 FQNEAQ (reference sequence). This CDR3 has 17 amino acids. The variable domain in full, completed from reference TRBV7-9 and TRBJ2-1, reads DTGVSQNPRHKITKRGQNVTFRCDPISEHNRLYWYRQTLGQGPEFLTYFQNEAQLEKSRLLSDRFSAERPKGSFSTLEIQRTEQGDSAMYLCASSSPLGGAAHNEQFFGPGTRLTVL.

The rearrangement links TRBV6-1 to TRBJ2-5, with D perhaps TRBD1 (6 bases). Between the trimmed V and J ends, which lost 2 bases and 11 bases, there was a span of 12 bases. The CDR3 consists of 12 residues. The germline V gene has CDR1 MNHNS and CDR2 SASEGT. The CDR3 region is CASSEIVGTQYF. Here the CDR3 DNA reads TGTGCCAGCAGTGAAATTGTCGGGACACAGTACTTC.

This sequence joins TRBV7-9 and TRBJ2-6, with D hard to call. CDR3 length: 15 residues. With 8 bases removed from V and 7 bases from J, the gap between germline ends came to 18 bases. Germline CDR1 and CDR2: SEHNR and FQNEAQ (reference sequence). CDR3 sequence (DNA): TGTGCCAGCGGCCCGTTAGTGGTAGCAGCCAACGTCCTGACTTTC. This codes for CASGPLVVAANVLTF.

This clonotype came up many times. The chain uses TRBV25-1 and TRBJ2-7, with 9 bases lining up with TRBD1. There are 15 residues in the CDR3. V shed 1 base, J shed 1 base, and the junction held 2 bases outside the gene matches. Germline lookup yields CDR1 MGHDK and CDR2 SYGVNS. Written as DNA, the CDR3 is TGTGCCAGCAGTGAATCTGGGACAGGGTCCTACGAGCAGTACTTC. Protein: CASSESGTGSYEQYF.